Detailed here is one T cell receptor (beta chain). In its sample, this clonotype was seen a few times. This clone's antigen is unknown. No much larger clone exists at a distance of one base, and base qualities are not known. This sample was included in a study of regulatory T cells in long-lasting Graves disease (dated by TCRdb to the early 2020s). Context from the whole study: In the newly diagnosed Graves' disease group, patients had been taking antithyroid drugs for less than 3 months. Persistent Graves' disease patients were compared with newly diagnosed Graves' disease patients by peripheral blood TCR sequencing and RNA sequencing. A total of 35 or so samples underwent TCR sequencing: roughly 13 from persistent and roughly 20 from newly diagnosed Graves' disease patients. The study was registered as a clinical trial and conducted in China. General study outcomes and caveats: Peripheral blood alone was examined, since thyroid tissue, which constituted the primary lesion, could not be accessed. TRBV28, TRBJ1-2 and TRBJ2-5 were preferentially used in persistent disease, while TRBV20-1 and TRBJ2-1 were favored in newly diagnosed disease. Persistent Graves' disease patients showed lower TCR Shannon entropy and fewer highly expanded clones than newly diagnosed patients, suggesting clonal expansion. The authors acknowledged the small sample size as a limitation that may reduce accuracy. More public clonotypes were shared among persistent patients (fewer than 3,000) than among newly diagnosed patients (approximately 930). Sequencing and analysis were restricted to the TCR beta chain.

Preparation of the library involved multiplex PCR. For sequencing, an Illumina HiSeq 4000 was employed. iRepertoire HTBI primers and Arm-PCR amplification of CDR3 regions were used to construct TCR beta libraries. Gel purification was performed on PCR products prior to sequencing. The study's processing was this. Gene usage analysis of CDR3 amino acid clonotypes relied on the approximately 60 TRBV and around 13 TRBJ segments identified across samples. COPE and FqMerger were used to merge the filtered high-quality paired reads into contigs. BLAST was used to align contigs to IMGT TRBV, TRBD and TRBJ reference genes, with CDR3 defined following IMGT. Highly expanded clones were defined as clonotypes with a frequency above 0.1%. Repertoire diversity was measured by Shannon entropy, and V-J evenness by the Gini coefficient. Public clonotypes were defined as clonotypes shared by more than one individual. The public reads were reprocessed in TCRdb via fastp at Q25 and MiXCR, keeping in-frame beta chains. Identical CDR3 protein sequences are pooled into one entry, listed with their most common genes and DNA. These V and J calls originate from TCRdb's pipeline instead of the authors' own analysis. Across this sample there are about 610,000 distinct CDR3 sequences, with more than 15% seen only once. In total, the top ten clones hold around 12% of the sample.

Including cysteine and phenylalanine, the CDR3 has 16 amino acids. CDR3 DNA only is kept here, 48 bases in frame from base 1. V lost 4 bases and J lost 6 bases, and the count of bases not matched to a germline gene is 8. What the time point label conveys for this sample: newly diagnosed GD, antithyroid drugs for less than 3 months. For both TCR sequencing and RNA sequencing, RNA was extracted from PBMCs using TRIzol. The diagnosis of Graves' disease was made according to American Thyroid Association guidelines. Patients were recruited from an endocrinology department in Xi'an, China. Each patient gave about 8.1 milliliters of peripheral blood, collected in an EDTA anticoagulant tube. PBMCs were isolated by Ficoll Paque Plus density gradient separation without further T cell sorting. An Agilent 2100 Bioanalyzer and agarose gel were used to assess RNA quality, and a NanoDrop 2000 was used to measure RNA concentration.

This sample also belongs to another study, concerning T cells in Graves' hyperthyroidism and ophthalmopathy. Looking at the second paper: A patient counted as having stable Graves' hyperthyroidism if no progression to ophthalmopathy occurred over 18 months of follow-up. The hyperthyroidism patients were between 18 and 65 years old and newly diagnosed, with a disease duration of less than 2 months. Patients with uncontrolled infections, other autoimmune diseases, pregnancy or lactation were excluded. Clinical symptoms, serum thyroxine and TRAb, thyroid ultrasound, and orbital computed tomography formed the basis for the diagnoses. For the first round of RT-PCR on the TCR CDR3, the HTBI primer set was used together with the Qiagen OneStep RT-PCR kit. Most expanded thyroid clonotypes (frequency above 0.001) were also found in blood, which suggests that blood repertoires may mirror thyroid immune responses. A 13 V-J signature model separated ophthalmopathy from stable hyperthyroidism, with around 88% sensitivity and 81.08% specificity in cross-validation and 80%/75% in testing. In validation, the model predicted progression to ophthalmopathy a median of 6.5 months before onset, with over 55% sensitivity and more than 72% specificity. To identify TCR V-J signatures that set the groups apart, the researchers used a discovery cohort of 95 to 100 patients, made up of around 42 with Graves' ophthalmopathy and about 60 with stable Graves' hyperthyroidism. Prospective prediction of ophthalmopathy was tested in an independent validation cohort of fewer than 20 hyperthyroidism patients and 17 patients who later progressed to ophthalmopathy. The 95 to 100 discovery patients were divided at random into training and test sets in a 7:3 ratio. Thyroid tissue and blood T-cell repertoires from about six Graves' hyperthyroidism patients were also compared in the study. Once sampling was done, hyperthyroidism patients were given methimazole at a starting dose of 30 mg daily, whereas ophthalmopathy patients were given high-dose intravenous methylprednisolone. A second multiplex PCR round built the libraries, followed by size selection and purification. Libraries were sequenced paired-end with 100 bp reads on an Illumina HiSeq2000. Raw data were processed with SOAPnuke, discarding reads with adapters, uncalled bases, mean Phred below 15, or no exact constant-primer or identifier match. COPE v1.2.5 was used to merge the high-quality paired reads, and each unique nucleotide sequence was defined as a clonotype. MiTCR v1.1 was used to align clonotypes to the IMGT TRBV, TRBD and TRBJ reference segments. The analysis included only V-J combinations with a frequency above 0.0001, which together covered roughly 99% of the repertoires. The TCS score was defined as F50 (clonal expansion) divided by E x V (chaos), with BLOSUM62-based TCRdist calculated between CDR3 peptides within each V-J. Welch's t-statistics and random forest reduced several hundred V-J features to about 13, which were used in a naive Bayes classifier (R e1071). No statistical method was used to set the sample size in advance, and investigators knew the group allocation. According to the paper, TCR Vbeta CDR3 sequencing was carried out on 135 peripheral blood samples, which came from 40 to 45 ophthalmopathy, 70 to 80 hyperthyroidism and some 17 progressor patients.

Recombination linked TRBV12-3 or TRBV12-4 to TRBJ2-1, and TRBD2 matches 11 of the central bases. The starting material was peripheral blood mononuclear cells (PBMCs), obtained at new diagnosis, from a patient treated with antithyroid drugs. This sequence was found in a man aged 18 to 35 with Graves disease. Donor details come from another sample of the same person, matched by shared clones. The nucleotides are TGTGCCAGCAGTTCTCCTAGCGGGAGGCCGATCAATGAGCAGTTCTTC. Translated, it gives CASSSPSGRPINEQFF.